These 2 T cell receptor beta chains share one sample of origin, sequenced in a study of CD8 T cells in Susac syndrome. An amount of RNA that ranged from roughly 0.5 to 1 ug was reverse transcribed with random hexamers. TCRdb recomputed calls from the immunoSEQ multiplex PCR reads with MiXCR, one row per CDR3 protein. The sample holds some 130,000 distinct CDR3 sequences; around 93% are singletons and the top ten take about 0.18%. The sequencing input was CD8+ T cells from PBMCs. Every receptor here comes from a human donor with Susac syndrome.

The table lists this clonotype with a count of one. The gene calls are TRBV12-5 and TRBJ2-3; no reliable D call. CDR3 size: 13 residues. Germline-derived CDR1 and CDR2 are LGHNT and FRNRAP. V lost 4 bases to trimming and J lost 1 base, with 6 bases between them. CDR3 region: CASGSYGTDTQYF. The CDR3 DNA reads as TGTGCTAGTGGTTCTTACGGCACAGATACGCAGTATTTT.

V gene TRBV27 combines with J gene TRBJ2-1; a possible D gene is TRBD2 (6 bases). Germline values: CDR1 MNHEY, CDR2 SMNVEV (reference sequence). This CDR3 spans 15 amino acids. V lost 6 bases and J 5 bases, leaving 17 bases between the germline ends. The CDR3 DNA sequence: TGTGCCAGCAGATCGGGACTTGGCGTCCACAATGAGCAGTTCTTC. Encoded protein: CASRSGLGVHNEQFF.